This is a list of T cell receptor beta chains from one sample in a study of T-cell reconstitution after alpha-beta-depleted transplantation in children. TCRdb analysed the PCR reads with MiXCR anew, one entry per CDR3 protein. The table has about 980,000 distinct CDR3 sequences, about 31% seen once. Sample: PBMCs, mostly from graft donor cells, taken 360 days after TCRalphabeta/CD19-depleted stem cell transplant. The source of these receptors is a boy less than two years old who had a stem cell transplant for SCID, so the T cells may come from the graft donor. Both conserved end residues are part of each CDR3. A D gene is named only where the DNA matches it firmly. Size is stated for part of the rows, as once, few or many counts, or as a class when the clone is expanded.

D gene: NA; J gene: TRBJ1-4; clone size: NA; V gene: TRBV6-2/TRBV6-3; CDR3 protein: CASSYGVTNEKLFF; CDR3 DNA: TGTGCCAGCAGTTACGGGGTAACTAATGAAAAACTGTTTTTT
D gene: NA; J gene: TRBJ1-5; clone size: few; V gene: TRBV6-6; CDR3 protein: CASSYQPHQPQHF; CDR3 DNA: TGTGCCAGCAGTTACCAGCCCCATCAGCCCCAGCATTTT
D gene: NA; J gene: TRBJ1-3; clone size: few; V gene: TRBV12-3/TRBV12-4; CDR3 protein: CASSHGDTIYF; CDR3 DNA: TGTGCCAGCAGCCATGGGGACACCATATATTTT
D gene: NA; J gene: TRBJ1-5; clone size: few; V gene: TRBV12-3/TRBV12-4; CDR3 protein: CASSLEGLTFQPQHF; CDR3 DNA: TGTGCCAGCAGTTTGGAGGGTTTGACGTTTCAGCCCCAGCATTTT
D gene: NA; J gene: TRBJ2-1; clone size: NA; V gene: TRBV6-2/TRBV6-3; CDR3 protein: CASRPGGRNEQFF; CDR3 DNA: TGTGCCAGCAGGCCCGGGGGCAGGAATGAGCAGTTCTTC
D gene: NA; J gene: TRBJ2-3; clone size: NA; V gene: TRBV12-3/TRBV12-4; CDR3 protein: CASRWIRGSDTQYF; CDR3 DNA: TGTGCCAGCAGGTGGATTAGAGGGTCAGATACGCAGTATTTT
D gene: TRBD2; J gene: TRBJ2-5; clone size: NA; V gene: TRBV5-1; CDR3 protein: CASSLGAGTSSETQYF; CDR3 DNA: TGCGCCAGCAGCTTGGGTGCCGGGACTAGCTCAGAGACCCAGTACTTC
D gene: NA; J gene: TRBJ2-7; clone size: few; V gene: TRBV12-3/TRBV12-4; CDR3 protein: CASSPGAGTPGEQYF; CDR3 DNA: TGTGCCAGCAGCCCTGGCGCAGGGACCCCGGGTGAGCAGTACTTC
D gene: TRBD2; J gene: TRBJ2-3; clone size: few; V gene: TRBV29-1; CDR3 protein: CSVEGLSGGTDTQYF; CDR3 DNA: TGCAGCGTTGAAGGCCTTAGCGGGGGCACAGATACGCAGTATTTT
D gene: TRBD1; J gene: TRBJ2-1; clone size: NA; V gene: TRBV2; CDR3 protein: CASSGQGMYNEQFF; CDR3 DNA: TGTGCCAGCAGCGGACAGGGCATGTACAATGAGCAGTTCTTC
D gene: NA; J gene: TRBJ2-5; clone size: few; V gene: TRBV7-2; CDR3 protein: CASSFTRETQYF; CDR3 DNA: TGTGCCAGCAGCTTTACTCGAGAGACCCAGTACTTC